The 21 T cell receptor beta chains reported below all come from one sample, sequenced in a study of human thymus T cells. Here immunoSEQ multiplex PCR was the method, and the copy in TCRdb shows in-frame clones only, minus some. The sample carries tens of thousands of clones, 95% recorded once. The source of the thymus tissue was resections taken during corrective heart surgery. The sample taken for sequencing was thymus tissue. Source of these receptors: a girl less than two years old with a congenital heart defect but otherwise immunologically healthy.

The rearrangement uses TRBV12-5 and TRBJ2-3; D uncertain. The CDR3 covers 15 residues. V was shortened by 6 bases and J by 1 base, with 14 bases between the two germline ends. CDR1 is LGHNT, CDR2 FRNRAP, per germline. CDR3 sequence (DNA): TGTGCTAGTGGCCTCTGGGATGAGGGCACAGATACGCAGTATTTT. As protein: CASGLWDEGTDTQYF. The entire variable domain, with the rest obtained from reference TRBV12-5 and TRBJ2-3, is as follows: DARVTQTPRHKVTEMGQEVTMRCQPILGHNTVFWYRQTMMQGLELLAYFRNRAPLDDSGMPKDRFSAEMPDATLATLKIQPSEPRDSAVYFCASGLWDEGTDTQYFGPGTRLTVL.

The chain is built from TRBV2 and TRBJ2-1; weak D call: TRBD2 (5 bases). CDR3 length: 14 amino acids. Trimming removed 9 bases at V and 0 bases at J, with 12 bases between. CDR1 and CDR2 from the germline V gene are SNHLY and FYNNEI. CDR3 coding DNA: TGTGCCAGTACCGGGATTCCCTCCTACAATGAGCAGTTCTTC. Encoded protein: CASTGIPSYNEQFF.

The genes are TRBV20-1 and TRBJ1-4, with D unclear. The CDR3 extends over 10 amino acids. The V end lost 5 bases, the J end lost 10 bases, and 8 bases lay between the germline ends. In germline, CDR1 is DFQATT, CDR2 SNEGSKA (reference sequence). This CDR3 is CSALGGKLFF. In DNA, the CDR3 is TGCAGTGCTCTCGGTGGAAAACTGTTTTTT.

V gene TRBV7-8 combines with J gene TRBJ2-1; 9 positions agree with TRBD2. The trim removed 5 bases at V and 0 bases at J, leaving 17 bases unmatched. The CDR3 is made up of 20 amino acids. Germline V gene sequence: CDR1 SGHVS, CDR2 FQNEAQ. The CDR3 spells CASSPLAGGPNRRSYNEQFF. The CDR3 nucleotides are TGTGCCAGCAGCCCCCTGGCGGGAGGGCCAAACCGCCGCTCCTACAATGAGCAGTTCTTC.

V and J are TRBV11-2 and TRBJ1-4; TRBD1 matches 9 bases. Germline V gene lookup returns CDR1 SGHAT and CDR2 FQNNGV. The CDR3 extends over 15 amino acids. The J segment lost 8 bases and the V segment lost 4 bases, leaving 8 bases of the junction unmatched. CDR3 loop: CASSSRQGGWEKLFF. CDR3 in DNA: TGTGCCAGCAGCTCCCGACAGGGGGGGTGGGAAAAACTGTTTTTT. The whole variable domain, filled in from reference TRBV11-2 and TRBJ1-4, reads EAGVAQSPRYKIIEKRQSVAFWCNPISGHATLYWYQQILGQGPKLLIQFQNNGVVDDSQLPKDRFSAERLKGVDSTLKIQPAKLEDSAVYLCASSSRQGGWEKLFFGSGTQLSVL.

The chain links TRBV19 to TRBJ1-1; no clear D. The CDR3 runs 13 residues. Germline CDR1 LNHDA, CDR2 SQIVND (reference sequence). Between the trimmed V and J ends, which lost 6 bases and 1 base, there was a span of 9 bases. CDR3 residues: CASRIRRNTEAFF. The DNA of the CDR3 is TGTGCCAGTAGAATCCGGCGGAACACTGAAGCTTTCTTT.

The CDR3 loop is CASSLGGATNEKLFF. The CDR3 DNA sequence: TGTGCCAGCAGCTTGGGTGGTGCAACTAATGAAAAACTGTTTTTT. This chain links TRBV5-5 with TRBJ1-4; D not resolved. CDR1 and CDR2 from the germline V gene are SGHKS and YYEKEE (reference sequence). Trimming shortened V by 0 bases and J by 0 bases, and 6 bases separated the two germline ends. The CDR3 runs to 15 residues.

V usage is TRBV19 and J usage is TRBJ1-3; D gene ambiguous. The CDR3 totals 17 residues. Trimming took 6 bases from V and 0 from J, leaving 18 bases between them. Germline V gene lookup returns CDR1 LNHDA and CDR2 SQIVND (reference sequence). CDR3 DNA sequence: TGTGCCAGTAGGAGGGAGGGAGTTGACGGCTCTGGAAACACCATATATTTT. It translates to CASRREGVDGSGNTIYF.

This chain links TRBV27 with TRBJ2-5; 13 nucleotides line up with TRBD2. Germline values: CDR1 MNHEY, CDR2 SMNVEV (reference sequence). V was pared by 4 bases and J by 5 bases, with 19 bases of the junction left unmatched. The CDR3 is 20 residues long. The CDR3 DNA reads TGTGCCAGCAGTTCGCCCCGGACTAGCGGGAGAGGTCCTATCATGGAGACCCAGTACTTC. It encodes CASSSPRTSGRGPIMETQYF.

The chain employs TRBV7-9 and TRBJ2-2, with 7 bases that match TRBD1. From germline, CDR1 is SEHNR and CDR2 FQNEAQ (reference sequence). The CDR3 contains 16 residues. V was clipped by 5 bases and J by 4 bases; unmatched bases: 10. In DNA form, the CDR3 reads TGTGCCAGCAGCATCAATAGAACAGGGGCCACCGGGGAGCTGTTTTTT. The encoded protein is CASSINRTGATGELFF.

The rearrangement uses TRBV25-1 and TRBJ2-7, with 7 bases matching TRBD1. This CDR3 has 13 residues. Germline V gene data show CDR1 as MGHDK and CDR2 as SYGVNS. V lost 6 bases to trimming and J lost 5 bases; unmatched junction nucleotides: 7. CDR3 in DNA: TGTGCCAGCAGAGAGACAGGGTTCGACGAGCAGTACTTC. This sequence encodes CASRETGFDEQYF.

J is TRBJ2-7 and V is TRBV10-2; TRBD2 aligns across 12 bases. This CDR3 contains 11 residues. The germline V gene encodes CDR1 WSHSY and CDR2 SAAADI. The CDR3 DNA reads as TGCGCCAGCAGGGGACTAGCGGGCGGCTTTGTG. This gives the protein CASRGLAGGFV.

In its sample, this clone was seen once. The rearrangement uses TRBV6-1 and TRBJ2-3, with 9 bases aligning to TRBD1. Germline V CDR1 and CDR2: MNHNS, SASEGT. The CDR3 sequence is 17 residues long. The V and J ends lost 2 bases and 3 bases, in that order; junction bases with no gene match: 9. The CDR3 bases are TGTGCCAGCAGTGAAAGTGGCGGGACAGGGCATACAGATACGCAGTATTTT. This encodes CASSESGGTGHTDTQYF.

The chain is built from TRBV13 and TRBJ2-7, with D perhaps TRBD2 (6 bases). Germline V lookup: CDR1 PRHDT, CDR2 FYEKMQ (reference sequence). This CDR3 region has 15 residues. Trimming shortened V by 1 base and J by 0 bases, and 10 bases separated the two germline ends. The CDR3 DNA reads as TGTGCCAGCAGCTTAGCGGGAGCGATCTCCTACGAGCAGTACTTC. The encoded protein is CASSLAGAISYEQYF. The whole variable domain, remainder taken from reference TRBV13 and TRBJ2-7, is AAGVIQSPRHLIKEKRETATLKCYPIPRHDTVYWYQQGPGQDPQFLISFYEKMQSDKGSIPDRFSAQQFSDYHSELNMSSLELGDSALYFCASSLAGAISYEQYFGPGTRLTVT.

As DNA, the CDR3 is TGTGCAGAGCAGGATTCGACCTACGAGCAGTACTTC. Translation gives CAEQDSTYEQYF. The chain employs TRBV7-9 and TRBJ2-7; D call uncertain. Germline-derived CDR1 and CDR2 are SEHNR and FQNEAQ (reference sequence). CDR3 length: 12 amino acids.

The genes are TRBV7-9 and TRBJ2-3; TRBD1 might be the D (5 bases). CDR3 size: 15 residues. Germline CDR1 and CDR2: SEHNR and FQNEAQ (reference sequence). Trimming took 5 bases from V and 2 from J, leaving 14 bases between them. CDR3 coding DNA: TGTGCCAGCAGCACCGACCTGACAGACACAGATACGCAGTATTTT. This sequence encodes CASSTDLTDTDTQYF.

This clone appeared once. This sequence joins TRBV19 and TRBJ2-7; perhaps TRBD2 as D (7 bases). This CDR3 is built from 16 residues. The germline CDR1 and CDR2 sequences are LNHDA and SQIVND (reference sequence). V was trimmed by 3 bases and J by 5 bases, leaving 20 bases between them. This CDR3 reads CASSILGGPHSHEQYF. In nucleotides, the CDR3 is TGTGCCAGTAGTATTCTCGGGGGGCCTCATAGCCACGAGCAGTACTTC.

The chain employs TRBV13 and TRBJ2-1; 8 nucleotides agree with TRBD1. Germline loops: CDR1 PRHDT, CDR2 FYEKMQ (reference sequence). Trimming took 1 base from V and 10 from J; bases not matched to a gene: 9. This CDR3 is built from 15 residues. CDR3 sequence (DNA): TGTGCCAGCAGCTTAGAAAAAAGGACAGGGAACGAGCAGTTCTTC. It yields the protein CASSLEKRTGNEQFF.

The chain couples TRBV21-1 to TRBJ2-7; the D call of TRBD1 is as the table states it, not checked on the DNA. TRBV21-1 corresponds to a pseudogene. CDR3 size: 18 residues. DNA for the CDR3: TGTGCCAGCAGCAATGGATCGGAACAGTTAAAAACCTGCTACGAGCAGTACTTC. Translating gives CASSNGSEQLKTCYEQYF.

The chain recombines TRBV4-3 with TRBJ1-2; D remains unclear. This CDR3 has 19 amino acids. CDR1 is LGHNA and CDR2 is YSLEER in the germline V gene. With 6 bases removed from V and 4 bases from J, the gap between germline ends came to 30 bases. DNA of the CDR3: TGCGCCAGCAGTCTCCGACCCCGGAAGGAGATTCCTTCAGCCTATGGCTACACCTTC. This gives the protein CASSLRPRKEIPSAYGYTF.

This clone came up once. As DNA, the CDR3 is TGCGCCAGCAGCAGGGGATTTGGAAACACCATATATTTT. It codes for CASSRGFGNTIYF. V usage is TRBV5-1 and J usage is TRBJ1-3, with D maybe TRBD1 (5 bases). Germline V gives CDR1 SGHRS, CDR2 YFSETQ. This CDR3 has 13 amino acids. The ends were cut back, 4 bases at V and 3 bases at J, with 8 bases in the middle.